Below, 19 T cell receptor beta chains from the same sample are listed, as sequenced in a study of T cells in Graves' hyperthyroidism and ophthalmopathy. Regions amplified from RNA transcripts were the TCR beta CDR3 regions. The HTBI primer set drove a first-round RT-PCR of the TCR CDR3. TCRdb reprocessed the multiplex PCR reads with MiXCR, giving one entry per CDR3 protein. Of around 690,000 distinct CDR3 sequences in the sample, roughly 20% were seen once. The sequenced sample consisted of blood. Receptor source: a man under 40 with Graves' ophthalmopathy.

Only a few counts were recorded for this clonotype. The V and J genes are TRBV20-1 and TRBJ2-1; the D gene is possibly TRBD2 (6 bases). The CDR3 totals 15 residues. Trimming took 5 bases from V and 3 from J, leaving 17 bases between them. Germline V gives CDR1 DFQATT, CDR2 SNEGSKA (reference sequence). As DNA, the CDR3 is TGCAGTGCTCCCCGGGACTTCCCTCTCTACAATGAGCAGTTCTTC. Translation: CSAPRDFPLYNEQFF.

This clonotype was found many times. The chain is built from TRBV12-3 or TRBV12-4 and TRBJ2-1; D possibly matches TRBD1 or TRBD2 (6 bases each). V dropped 4 bases and J dropped 0 bases, with 10 bases sitting between them. The CDR3 length is 15 residues. The CDR3 nucleotides read TGTGCCAGCAGTTCGGGGGCGGGCTCCTACAATGAGCAGTTCTTC. It specifies CASSSGAGSYNEQFF.

This chain uses TRBV10-1 with TRBJ2-3; D gene unclear. From germline, CDR1 is WNHNN and CDR2 SYGVQD (reference sequence). Trimming cost V 2 bases and J 8 bases, with 8 bases left between them. The CDR3 sequence is 12 residues long. Here the CDR3 DNA reads TGCGCCAGCAGTGAGCCACCTGGTACGCAGTATTTT. It translates to CASSEPPGTQYF.

This chain joins TRBV6-1 and TRBJ2-1; D is perhaps TRBD2 (5 bases). This CDR3 region has 15 residues. Trimming took 8 bases from V and 0 from J, leaving 14 bases between them. The germline V gene encodes CDR1 MNHNS and CDR2 SASEGT. The CDR3 reads CASSETTLSYNEQFF. In DNA, the CDR3 is TGTGCCAGCTCGGAGACTACGCTCTCCTACAATGAGCAGTTCTTC.

Many counts were recorded for this clonotype. The V gene is TRBV30, the J gene TRBJ2-2, with 7 bases identical to TRBD1. Trimming took 3 bases from V and 3 from J; bases not matched to a gene: 4. The CDR3 has 14 amino acids. CDR1 is GTSNPN and CDR2 is SVGIG in the germline V gene (reference sequence). The CDR3 protein is CAWSGTVDTGELFF. The CDR3 DNA reads TGTGCCTGGAGCGGGACAGTAGACACCGGGGAGCTGTTTTTT.

The rearrangement links TRBV28 to TRBJ2-7, with D tentatively TRBD1 (6 bases). This CDR3 has 15 amino acids. Germline loops: CDR1 MDHEN, CDR2 SYDVKM. The germline V and J ends were trimmed by 7 bases and 2 bases, with 18 bases remaining between them. The CDR3 sequence is CASTALYRDPYEQYF. The CDR3 DNA follows: TGTGCCAGCACCGCCCTGTACAGGGACCCCTACGAGCAGTACTTC. The full variable domain, completed using reference TRBV28 and TRBJ2-7, is DVKVTQSSRYLVKRTGEKVFLECVQDMDHENMFWYRQDPGLGLRLIYFSYDVKMKEKGDIPEGYSVSREKKERFSLILESASTNQTSMYLCASTALYRDPYEQYFGPGTRLTVT.

This sequence joins TRBV28 and TRBJ1-6; weak D call: TRBD1 (5 bases). V was pared by 8 bases and J by 5 bases, with 13 bases between. There are 14 residues in the CDR3. Looked up from germline, CDR1 is MDHEN and CDR2 is SYDVKM. The CDR3 DNA reads TGTGCCAGCCGCAGGGCGGGGAATAATTCACCCCTCCACTTT. It translates to CASRRAGNNSPLHF.

This clonotype has only a few counts. The chain carries TRBV4-1 and TRBJ1-4; D is uncertain. Germline V CDR1 and CDR2: MGHRA, YSYEKL. The CDR3 length is 12 residues. V shed 3 bases and J shed 8 bases, with 7 bases lying between them. The CDR3 sequence is CASSHVGEKLFF. The CDR3 nucleotides are TGCGCCAGCAGCCATGTGGGGGAAAAACTGTTTTTT.

The chain recombines TRBV6-2 or TRBV6-3 with TRBJ2-3; no reliable D call. Germline values: CDR1 MNHEY, CDR2 SVGEGT. The V gene lost 1 base and the J gene lost 7 bases, with 9 bases spanning the gap. This CDR3 contains 13 residues. The CDR3 loop is CASSYLAAHTQYF. CDR3 nucleotide sequence: TGTGCCAGCAGTTACTTAGCAGCGCATACGCAGTATTTT.

J is TRBJ2-3 and V is TRBV9; D is unresolved. Per germline, CDR1 SGDLS and CDR2 YYNGEE. The CDR3 contains 14 residues. V was clipped by 0 bases and J by 3 bases, with 8 bases between them. The CDR3 is CASSVEGGTDTQYF. Written as DNA, the CDR3 is TGTGCCAGCAGCGTAGAGGGTGGGACAGATACGCAGTATTTT.

The J gene is TRBJ2-4, the V gene TRBV6-1, with D perhaps assigned TRBD1 or TRBD2 (7 bases each). Trimming pared 6 bases from V and 8 bases from J, leaving 20 bases between. The CDR3 contains 15 residues. Germline-derived CDR1 and CDR2 are MNHNS and SASEGT. The CDR3 region has the DNA TGTGCCAGCAGCCCCACGGGCAGCGGGACAGACATTCAGTACTTC. Protein sequence: CASSPTGSGTDIQYF.

This clonotype was seen only a few times. The chain joins TRBV20-1 to TRBJ2-7; 7 nucleotides agree with TRBD1. The CDR3 runs to 16 residues. J was trimmed by 3 bases and V by 0 bases; bases with no gene match: 11. Germline lookup yields CDR1 DFQATT and CDR2 SNEGSKA (reference sequence). CDR3 sequence (DNA): TGCAGTGCTAGAGATCCTAGACAGGGATCAAACTACGAGCAGTACTTC. It encodes CSARDPRQGSNYEQYF.

The V and J genes are TRBV9 and TRBJ2-1, with 7 bases matching TRBD2. J lost 5 bases, V lost 0 bases, and 11 bases had no gene match. The germline CDR1 and CDR2 sequences are SGDLS and YYNGEE. The CDR3 consists of 17 residues. DNA for the CDR3: TGTGCCAGCAGCGTAGCCCTCGTTGCGGGAGCCAACAATGAGCAGTTCTTC. Encoded protein: CASSVALVAGANNEQFF.

There are many counts of this clonotype. This rearrangement joins TRBV5-1 to TRBJ1-1; perhaps TRBD1 as D (6 bases). Germline lookup yields CDR1 SGHRS and CDR2 YFSETQ. V dropped 4 bases and J dropped 1 base, with 11 bases sitting between them. The CDR3 loop spans 14 amino acids. CDR3 nucleotides: TGCGCCAGCAGCACCCGGGGGCCGAACACTGAAGCTTTCTTT. This sequence encodes CASSTRGPNTEAFF.

With respect to this clonotype: This may be a read error, as it is one base from a much larger clone. This chain connects TRBV28 to TRBJ1-2; TRBD1 matches at 7 bases. Germline assignment: CDR1 MDHEN and CDR2 SYDVKM. The CDR3 length is 15 residues. The DNA for the CDR3 is TGTGTCAGCAGCCAGGGGGGACTCACTAACTATGGCTACACCTTC. Amino acid sequence: CVSSQGGLTNYGYTF.

This chain uses TRBV9 with TRBJ2-2; D unclear. There are 14 residues in the CDR3. Trimming pared 2 bases from V and 6 bases from J, leaving 11 bases between. CDR1 SGDLS and CDR2 YYNGEE come from the germline V gene. The CDR3 sequence is CASSVVGLAGELFF. The CDR3 coding sequence is TGTGCCAGCAGCGTTGTCGGGCTTGCCGGGGAGCTGTTTTTT.

The sample holds a few counts of this clonotype. The rearrangement joins TRBV5-1 to TRBJ1-1, with D unresolved. V shed 6 bases and J shed 4 bases, with 13 bases lying between them. The germline gives CDR1 SGHRS, CDR2 YFSETQ. The CDR3 runs 13 residues. The CDR3, as DNA: TGCGCCAGCAACCTCGGACCGGGCACTGAAGCTTTCTTT. Its translation is CASNLGPGTEAFF. The variable domain in full, completed from reference TRBV5-1 and TRBJ1-1, reads KAGVTQTPRYLIKTRGQQVTLSCSPISGHRSVSWYQQTPGQGLQFLFEYFSETQRNKGNFPGRFSGRQFSNSRSEMNVSTLELGDSALYLCASNLGPGTEAFFGQGTRLTVV.

There are a few counts of this clonotype. This chain connects TRBV7-9 to TRBJ2-7, with D unresolved. The V and J ends lost 10 bases and 1 base respectively, with 11 bases between them. Germline CDR1 reads SEHNR; CDR2 reads FQNEAQ (reference sequence). The CDR3 loop spans 12 amino acids. The CDR3 DNA sequence: TGTGCCACCACAAGGATGTCCTACGAGCAGTACTTC. This encodes CATTRMSYEQYF.

This chain links TRBV11-2 with TRBJ2-5; 10 bases map to TRBD2. With V trimmed by 1 base and J by 5 bases, 10 bases remained unmatched. The CDR3 sequence is 17 residues long. Germline V lookup: CDR1 SGHAT, CDR2 FQNNGV. The CDR3 loop is CASSLVVGGSGRETQYF. The CDR3 DNA sequence: TGTGCCAGCAGCTTAGTAGTCGGCGGTAGCGGGAGGGAGACCCAGTACTTC.